This T cell receptor (beta chain) is from a study of beta chain features in type 1 diabetes. The entirety of the isolated RNA underwent reverse transcription, so expressed TCRB transcripts were sequenced. Repertoires were generated with immunoSEQ multiplex PCR, while TCRdb's copy carries only in-frame clones and drops some. This repertoire shows a few hundred thousand clones, roughly 13% found once; its top ten account for roughly 0.038%. Details on this clone: Its specificity is not known.

The CDR3 length is 14 residues. Germline loops: CDR1 SQVTM, CDR2 ANQGSEA. V was clipped by 2 bases and J by 0 bases, with 10 bases between them. Study results and limitations: cDNA sequencing could over-represent cells with high TCR expression. Patients showed naive, central memory and Treg TCRB repertoires that appeared more similar than those of healthy donors. Patients and controls would share equally any PCR tilt toward shorter templates.

The specimen was naive CD4+ T cells from blood. This receptor was taken from a man aged 25 to 45 in good health. The chain joins TRBV29-1 to TRBJ1-1; D possibly corresponds to TRBD1 (6 bases). DNA of the CDR3: TGCAGCGTTGAACCGGGACAAATGAACACTGAAGCTTTCTTT. Translation: CSVEPGQMNTEAFF.